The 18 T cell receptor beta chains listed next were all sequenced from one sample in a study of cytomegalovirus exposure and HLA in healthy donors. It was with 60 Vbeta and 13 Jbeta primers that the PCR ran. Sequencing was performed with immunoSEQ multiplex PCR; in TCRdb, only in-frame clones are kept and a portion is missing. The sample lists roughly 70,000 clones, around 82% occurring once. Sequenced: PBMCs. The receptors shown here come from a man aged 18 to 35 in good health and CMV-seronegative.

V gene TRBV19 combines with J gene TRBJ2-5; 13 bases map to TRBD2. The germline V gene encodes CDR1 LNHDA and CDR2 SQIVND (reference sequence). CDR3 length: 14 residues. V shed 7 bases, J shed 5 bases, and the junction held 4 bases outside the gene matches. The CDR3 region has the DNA TGTGCCAGTAACGGACTAGCGGGAGCGGAGACCCAGTACTTC. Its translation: CASNGLAGAETQYF.

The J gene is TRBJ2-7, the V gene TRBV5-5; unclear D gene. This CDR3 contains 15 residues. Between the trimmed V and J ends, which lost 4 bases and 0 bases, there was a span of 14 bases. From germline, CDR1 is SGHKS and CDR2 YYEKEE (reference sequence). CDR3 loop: CASSPRPGPSYEQYF. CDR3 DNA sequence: TGTGCCAGCAGCCCCCGTCCAGGCCCCTCCTACGAGCAGTACTTC.

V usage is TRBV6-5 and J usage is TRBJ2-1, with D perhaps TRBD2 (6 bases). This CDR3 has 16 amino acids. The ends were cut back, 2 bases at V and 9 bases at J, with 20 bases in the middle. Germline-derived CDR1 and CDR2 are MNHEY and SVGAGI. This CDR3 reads CASSYKATASAGEQFF. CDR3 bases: TGTGCCAGCAGTTACAAGGCAACGGCTAGCGCCGGTGAGCAGTTCTTC.

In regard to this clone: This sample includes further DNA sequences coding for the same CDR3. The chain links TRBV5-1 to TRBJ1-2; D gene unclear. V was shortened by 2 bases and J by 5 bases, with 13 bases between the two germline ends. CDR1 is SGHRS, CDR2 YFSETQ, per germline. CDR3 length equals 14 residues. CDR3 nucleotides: TGCGCCAGCAGCTTAATGGCCGTTGGTTATGGCTACACCTTC. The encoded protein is CASSLMAVGYGYTF.

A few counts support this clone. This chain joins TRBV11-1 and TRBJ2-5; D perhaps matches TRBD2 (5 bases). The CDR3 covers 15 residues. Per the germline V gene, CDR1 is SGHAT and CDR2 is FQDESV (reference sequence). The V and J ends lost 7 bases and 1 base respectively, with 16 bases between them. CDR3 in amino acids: CASTERPGLQETQYF. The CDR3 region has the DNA TGTGCCAGCACCGAACGCCCAGGACTCCAAGAGACCCAGTACTTC.

Here the CDR3 DNA reads TGTGCCAGCAGCTCAGTGAGCAATCAGCCCCAGCATTTT. Translation: CASSSVSNQPQHF. The chain carries TRBV7-9 and TRBJ1-5; unclear D gene. V lost 4 bases to trimming and J lost 1 base, with 5 bases between them. The length of the CDR3 is 13 residues. The V gene's germline CDR1 is SEHNR and CDR2 FQNEAQ (reference sequence).

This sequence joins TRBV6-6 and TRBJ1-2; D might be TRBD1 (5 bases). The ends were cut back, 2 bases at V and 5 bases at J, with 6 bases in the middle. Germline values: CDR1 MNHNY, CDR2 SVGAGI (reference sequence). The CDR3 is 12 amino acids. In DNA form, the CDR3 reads TGTGCCAGCAGTTACAGGGGTTATGGCTACACCTTC. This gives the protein CASSYRGYGYTF.

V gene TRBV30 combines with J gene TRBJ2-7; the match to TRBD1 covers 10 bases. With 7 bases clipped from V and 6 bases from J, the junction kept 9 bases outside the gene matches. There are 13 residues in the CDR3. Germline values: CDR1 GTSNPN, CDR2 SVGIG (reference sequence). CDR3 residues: CASRGQGTLEQYF. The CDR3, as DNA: TGTGCCTCCCGGGGACAGGGGACCCTCGAGCAGTACTTC. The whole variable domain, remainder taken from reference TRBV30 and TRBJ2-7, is SQTIHQWPATLVQPVGSPLSLECTVEGTSNPNLYWYRQAAGRGLQLLFYSVGIGQISSEVPQNLSASRPQDRQFILSSKKLLLSDSGFYLCASRGQGTLEQYFGPGTRLTVT.

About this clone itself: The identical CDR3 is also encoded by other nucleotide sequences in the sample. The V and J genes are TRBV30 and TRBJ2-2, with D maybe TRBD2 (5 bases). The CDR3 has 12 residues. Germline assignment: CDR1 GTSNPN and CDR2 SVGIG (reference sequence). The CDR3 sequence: CASEGNTGELFF. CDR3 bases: TGTGCATCCGAGGGGAACACCGGGGAGCTGTTTTTT.

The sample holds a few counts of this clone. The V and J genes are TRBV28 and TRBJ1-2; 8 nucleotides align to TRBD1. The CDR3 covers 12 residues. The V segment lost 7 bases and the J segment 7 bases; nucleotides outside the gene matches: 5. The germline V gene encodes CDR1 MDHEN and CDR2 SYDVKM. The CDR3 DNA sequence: TGTGCCAGCATCGGACAGGGTGTTGGCTACACCTTC. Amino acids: CASIGQGVGYTF.

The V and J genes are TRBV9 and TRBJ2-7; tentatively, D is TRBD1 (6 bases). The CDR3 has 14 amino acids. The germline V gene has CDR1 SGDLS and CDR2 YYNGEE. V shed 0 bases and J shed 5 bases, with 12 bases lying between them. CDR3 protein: CASSVGVRGDEQYF. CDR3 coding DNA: TGTGCCAGCAGCGTAGGAGTCAGGGGCGACGAGCAGTACTTC.

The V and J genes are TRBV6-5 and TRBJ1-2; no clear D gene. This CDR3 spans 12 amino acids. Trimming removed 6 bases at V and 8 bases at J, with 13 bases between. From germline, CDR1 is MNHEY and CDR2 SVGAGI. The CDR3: CASRANVEGYTF. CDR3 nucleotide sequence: TGTGCCAGCAGGGCTAACGTGGAGGGCTACACCTTC.

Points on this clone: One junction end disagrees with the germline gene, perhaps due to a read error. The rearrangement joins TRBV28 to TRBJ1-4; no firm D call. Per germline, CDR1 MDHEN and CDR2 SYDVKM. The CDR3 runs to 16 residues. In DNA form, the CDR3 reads TGTGCCAGCAGTTCCACCCGAGCGGGGATAAATGAAAACCTGTTTTTT. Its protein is CASSSTRAGINENLFF.

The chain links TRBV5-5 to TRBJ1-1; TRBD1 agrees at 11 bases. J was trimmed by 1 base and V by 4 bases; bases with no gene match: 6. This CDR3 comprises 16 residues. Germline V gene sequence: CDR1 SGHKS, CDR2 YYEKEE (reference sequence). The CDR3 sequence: CASSSGQGAGNTEAFF. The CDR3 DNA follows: TGTGCCAGCAGCAGTGGACAGGGGGCCGGGAACACTGAAGCTTTCTTT. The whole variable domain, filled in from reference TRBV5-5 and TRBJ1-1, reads DAGVTQSPTHLIKTRGQQVTLRCSPISGHKSVSWYQQVLGQGPQFIFQYYEKEERGRGNFPDRFSARQFPNYSSELNVNALLLGDSALYLCASSSGQGAGNTEAFFGQGTRLTVV.

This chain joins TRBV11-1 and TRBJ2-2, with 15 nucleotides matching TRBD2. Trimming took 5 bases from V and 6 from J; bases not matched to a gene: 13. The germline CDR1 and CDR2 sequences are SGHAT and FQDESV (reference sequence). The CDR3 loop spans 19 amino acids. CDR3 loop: CASSPPGGGLAGGPGELFF. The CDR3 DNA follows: TGTGCCAGCAGCCCCCCGGGAGGGGGACTAGCGGGAGGTCCCGGGGAGCTGTTTTTT.

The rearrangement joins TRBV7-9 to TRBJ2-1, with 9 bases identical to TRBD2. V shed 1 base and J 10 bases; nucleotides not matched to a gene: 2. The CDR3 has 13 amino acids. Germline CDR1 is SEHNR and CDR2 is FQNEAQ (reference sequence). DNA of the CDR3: TGTGCCAGCAGCTTAGGCCTAGCGGGGGAGCAGTTCTTC. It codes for CASSLGLAGEQFF.

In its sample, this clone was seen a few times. The CDR3, as DNA: TGTGCCTGGAGTGTAGGTAGGGGAAATCAGCCCCAGCATTTT. Its protein is CAWSVGRGNQPQHF. J is TRBJ1-5 and V is TRBV30, with D possibly being TRBD1 (5 bases). Germline V gives CDR1 GTSNPN, CDR2 SVGIG (reference sequence). Deletions cut 0 bases from V and 4 bases from J, with 10 bases between. This CDR3 is 14 amino acids long.

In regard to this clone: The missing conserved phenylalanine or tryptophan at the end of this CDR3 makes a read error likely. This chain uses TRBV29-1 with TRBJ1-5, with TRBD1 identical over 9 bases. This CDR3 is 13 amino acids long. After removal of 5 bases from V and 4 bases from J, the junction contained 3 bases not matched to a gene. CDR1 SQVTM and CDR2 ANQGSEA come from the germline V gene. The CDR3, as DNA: TGCAGCGTTAGGACAGGGGCTAATCAGCCCCAGCATTTG. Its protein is CSVRTGANQPQHL.